The clone carrying this TCR beta chain was picked up many times. This record comes from a study of T-cell reconstitution after alpha-beta-depleted transplantation in children. The CDR3 sequence is 15 residues long. Germline CDR1 SGHRS, CDR2 YFSETQ. Between the trimmed V and J ends, which lost 3 bases and 4 bases, there was a span of 16 bases. For TCRbeta, the library was prepared with unique molecular identifiers. A single record per CDR3 protein comes from TCRdb applying MiXCR to the PCR reads. Of approximately 240,000 distinct CDR3 sequences in the sample, 9.7% were seen once. This receptor was identified in a human donor who donated a stem cell graft to a child with SCID. This chain connects TRBV5-1 to TRBJ1-1; tentatively, D is TRBD1 (6 bases). The specimen was PBMCs from the stem cell graft donor, collected from the stem cell graft. CDR3 amino acids: CASSYGRGATTEAFF. The CDR3 DNA sequence: TGCGCCAGCAGCTATGGGCGGGGGGCGACCACTGAAGCTTTCTTT.